The 30 T cell receptor beta chains listed next were all sequenced from one sample in a study of identical twins. Each CDR3 protein is one row after TCRdb ran MiXCR on the 5' RACE reads. The sample has 640,000 or so distinct CDR3 sequences; around 6.1% are singletons. The sample consisted of naive T cells sorted from blood. Receptors were obtained from a man aged 18 to 35 in good health.

CDR3 residues: CSTSSGLHGANEQYF. The CDR3 bases are TGCAGTACCTCCTCGGGGTTACACGGAGCCAACGAGCAGTACTTC. The chain links TRBV20-1 to TRBJ2-7, with D possibly matching TRBD2 (5 bases). The germline gives CDR1 DFQATT, CDR2 SNEGSKA (reference sequence). Trimming took 8 bases from V and 5 from J, leaving 25 bases between them. This CDR3 contains 15 residues.

This clonotype has at least ten counts. One end of the junction varies from germline; a read error may be responsible. The V and J genes are TRBV5-1 and TRBJ1-1; D remains unclear. Looked up from germline, CDR1 is SGHRS and CDR2 is YFSETQ. This CDR3 region has 14 residues. The CDR3 sequence: CASSFFQLNTEAFF. The CDR3 coding sequence is TGTGCCAGCAGTTTTTTCCAGTTGAACACTGAAGCTTTCTTT.

This clonotype was observed many times. This sequence joins TRBV20-1 and TRBJ2-1, with a weak D call TRBD2 (6 bases). V was trimmed by 0 bases and J by 3 bases, leaving 9 bases between them. CDR3 length: 14 residues. Germline CDR1 is DFQATT and CDR2 is SNEGSKA (reference sequence). The CDR3 protein is CSAREDYRYNEQFF. The CDR3 DNA reads TGCAGTGCTAGAGAGGACTACCGCTACAATGAGCAGTTCTTC.

This clonotype was seen ten or more times. V and J are TRBV6-5 and TRBJ2-4; D unclear. The germline gives CDR1 MNHEY, CDR2 SVGAGI. Between the trimmed V and J ends, which lost 0 bases and 0 bases, there was a span of 15 bases. The length of the CDR3 is 18 residues. DNA for the CDR3: TGTGCCAGCAGTTACTCGACGGATCCATTCCTAGCCAAAAACATTCAGTACTTC. Translated: CASSYSTDPFLAKNIQYF.

This clonotype was detected ten times or more. In DNA form, the CDR3 reads TGTGCCAGCAGTTCGAGTTCCGCCGAGCAGTACTTC. Protein sequence: CASSSSSAEQYF. The chain uses TRBV6-6 and TRBJ2-7, with D unresolved. The CDR3 runs 12 residues. The germline V and J ends were trimmed by 4 bases and 6 bases, with 10 bases remaining between them. Germline V gene sequence: CDR1 MNHNY, CDR2 SVGAGI (reference sequence).

In its sample, this clonotype was seen many times. The chain uses TRBV4-3 and TRBJ2-4; no clear D gene. CDR3 length: 14 amino acids. Germline-derived CDR1 and CDR2 are LGHNA and YSLEER. With 0 bases removed from V and 6 bases from J, the gap between germline ends came to 9 bases. The chain's CDR3 is CASSQDGSLNIQYF. The CDR3 coding sequence is TGCGCCAGCAGCCAAGATGGGTCCTTAAACATTCAGTACTTC.

The chain recombines TRBV11-1 with TRBJ2-3, with 7 bases identical to TRBD1. The germline CDR1 and CDR2 sequences are SGHAT and FQDESV (reference sequence). This CDR3 region has 14 residues. V shed 9 bases and J 6 bases; nucleotides not matched to a gene: 12. The CDR3 sequence is CARSPRQGTDTQYF. In DNA, the CDR3 is TGTGCCAGAAGCCCTCGACAGGGAACCGATACGCAGTATTTT.

This clonotype was seen a few times. The chain has TRBV28 and TRBJ2-2; 9 bases are shared with TRBD1. From germline, CDR1 is MDHEN and CDR2 SYDVKM. The CDR3 covers 17 residues. Trimming at V came to 1 base and at J to 3 bases, leaving 6 bases not matched to a gene. CDR3 sequence reads: CASSLFLGQGDTGELFF. In nucleotides, the CDR3 is TGTGCCAGCAGTTTATTCCTGGGACAGGGAGACACCGGGGAGCTGTTTTTT.

V is TRBV7-2 and J is TRBJ1-1; 7 bases are shared with TRBD1. The length of the CDR3 is 17 residues. V lost 4 bases to trimming and J lost 11 bases; unmatched junction nucleotides: 22. Germline V gene data show CDR1 as SGHTA and CDR2 as FQGNSA. The CDR3 nucleotides read TGTGCCAGCAGCTCCCCGGGACAGATCTATAGCCTAGCGTTGGCTTTCTTT. Translated: CASSSPGQIYSLALAFF.

This clonotype was counted at least ten times. The chain combines TRBV9 with TRBJ1-3; perhaps TRBD1 as D (5 bases). The CDR3 is 16 amino acids. Trimming cost V 3 bases and J 1 base, with 14 bases left between them. Germline CDR1 and CDR2: SGDLS and YYNGEE. The CDR3 DNA sequence: TGTGCCAGCAGCGCGCAGAGGAGGGGATCTGGAAACACCATATATTTT. This translates into CASSAQRRGSGNTIYF.

CDR3 DNA: TGCAGCGTTGAAGACCGAGCGGATATAACTCATACGCAGTATTTT. It specifies CSVEDRADITHTQYF. The J gene is TRBJ2-3, the V gene TRBV29-1, with D possibly matching TRBD2 (5 bases). The CDR3 runs 15 residues. Trimming removed 0 bases at V and 7 bases at J, with 17 bases between. Germline V gene lookup returns CDR1 SQVTM and CDR2 ANQGSEA.

This clonotype occurred a few times. The rearrangement links TRBV19 to TRBJ1-2; D is uncertain. The CDR3 totals 13 residues. The V end lost 3 bases, the J end lost 0 bases, and 5 bases lay between the germline ends. The germline V gene has CDR1 LNHDA and CDR2 SQIVND (reference sequence). In nucleotides, the CDR3 is TGTGCCAGTAGTATTTCGTCTAACTATGGCTACACCTTC. This translates into CASSISSNYGYTF. Supplemented by reference TRBV19 and TRBJ1-2, the full variable domain reads DGGITQSPKYLFRKEGQNVTLSCEQNLNHDAMYWYRQDPGQGLRLIYYSQIVNDFQKGDIAEGYSVSREKKESFPLTVTSAQKNPTAFYLCASSISSNYGYTFGSGTRLTVV.

In this sample, this clonotype turned up many times. V gene TRBV7-2 combines with J gene TRBJ2-2, with 10 bases lining up with TRBD2. The CDR3 has 16 residues. CDR1 and CDR2 (germline): SGHTA, FQGNSA. J gave up 3 bases and V 4 bases, and 5 bases lay outside the gene matches. CDR3 in amino acids: CASSSLTSGHTGELFF. The CDR3 DNA sequence: TGTGCCAGCAGCTCCCTGACTAGCGGGCACACCGGGGAGCTGTTTTTT. Full variable domain (remainder filled in from reference TRBV7-2 and TRBJ2-2): GAGVSQSPSNKVTEKGKDVELRCDPISGHTALYWYRQSLGQGLEFLIYFQGNSAPDKSGLPSDRFSAERTGGSVSTLTIQRTQQEDSAVYLCASSSLTSGHTGELFFGEGSRLTVL.

This clonotype was observed many times. This chain links TRBV7-2 with TRBJ2-7; 7 bases line up with TRBD1. J lost 2 bases, V lost 5 bases, and 9 bases had no gene match. The germline V gene has CDR1 SGHTA and CDR2 FQGNSA. The CDR3 runs to 15 residues. This chain's CDR3 is CASSLEPGQPYEQYF. CDR3 coding DNA: TGTGCCAGCAGCCTAGAACCGGGACAGCCCTACGAGCAGTACTTC. Full variable domain (missing parts from reference TRBV7-2 and TRBJ2-7): GAGVSQSPSNKVTEKGKDVELRCDPISGHTALYWYRQSLGQGLEFLIYFQGNSAPDKSGLPSDRFSAERTGGSVSTLTIQRTQQEDSAVYLCASSLEPGQPYEQYFGPGTRLTVT.

This clonotype has a count of ten or more. The chain recombines TRBV20-1 with TRBJ2-1; 10 bases match TRBD1. V shed 2 bases, J shed 10 bases, and the junction held 8 bases outside the gene matches. The length of the CDR3 is 14 residues. Germline lookup yields CDR1 DFQATT and CDR2 SNEGSKA (reference sequence). CDR3 sequence: CSARYGTGDREQFF. The CDR3 coding sequence is TGCAGTGCTAGATACGGGACAGGGGATCGGGAGCAGTTCTTC.

This clonotype has ten or more counts. The V gene is TRBV28, the J gene TRBJ2-2, with TRBD1 matching over 10 bases. The trim removed 11 bases at V and 6 bases at J, leaving 6 bases unmatched. Germline CDR1 reads MDHEN; CDR2 reads SYDVKM. The CDR3 contains 13 residues. For the CDR3, the DNA is TGTGCCCTAAGACAGGGGGCGGCCGGGGAGCTGTTTTTT. Translating it yields CALRQGAAGELFF.

In this sample, this clonotype turned up a few times. The genes are TRBV15 and TRBJ2-2; perhaps TRBD2 as D (5 bases). Germline-derived CDR1 and CDR2 are LNHNV and YYDKDF (reference sequence). This CDR3 is built from 17 residues. The ends were cut back, 0 bases at V and 2 bases at J, with 13 bases in the middle. The CDR3 reads CATSRDLVATNTGELFF. For the CDR3, the DNA is TGTGCCACCAGCAGAGATTTGGTAGCGACTAACACCGGGGAGCTGTTTTTT. The full variable domain, completed using reference TRBV15 and TRBJ2-2, is DAMVIQNPRYQVTQFGKPVTLSCSQTLNHNVMYWYQQKSSQAPKLLFHYYDKDFNNEADTPDNFQSRRPNTSFCFLDIRSPGLGDTAMYLCATSRDLVATNTGELFFGEGSRLTVL.

Concerning this clonotype: A clone one base away is much larger, so this may be a read error. The chain employs TRBV20-1 and TRBJ1-4, with D perhaps matching TRBD1 (6 bases). Per germline, CDR1 DFQATT and CDR2 SNEGSKA (reference sequence). The length of the CDR3 is 14 residues. Trimming took off 6 bases at V and 8 bases at J, with 19 bases between the two ends. The CDR3 sequence is CSATRSGVAEKLFF. The CDR3 DNA sequence: TGCAGTGCCACGCGGTCAGGGGTAGCGGAAAAACTGTTTTTT.

Ten or more counts support this clonotype. This CDR3 is CASSLGLAGPETQYF. CDR3 bases: TGTGCCAGCAGTTTAGGGCTAGCGGGACCTGAGACCCAGTACTTC. V gene TRBV12-3 or TRBV12-4 combines with J gene TRBJ2-5, with 9 bases fitting TRBD2. This CDR3 has 15 amino acids. Losses at the gene ends were 1 base for V and 5 bases for J; bases not matched to a gene: 5.

This clonotype was seen many times. V is TRBV12-3 or TRBV12-4 and J is TRBJ2-3; D not resolved. Trimming cost V 3 bases and J 2 bases, with 9 bases left between them. This CDR3 spans 14 amino acids. CDR3 loop: CASSFRSHTDTQYF. CDR3 sequence (DNA): TGTGCCAGCAGTTTTCGGTCCCACACAGATACGCAGTATTTT.

This clonotype appeared many times. The chain carries TRBV27 and TRBJ2-7; D is tentatively TRBD1 or TRBD2 (5 bases each). Germline V gives CDR1 MNHEY, CDR2 SMNVEV (reference sequence). CDR3 size: 13 residues. V was pared by 4 bases and J by 3 bases, with 10 bases between. As DNA, the CDR3 is TGTGCCAGCAGTTCGGGACCTCGCTACGAGCAGTACGTC. This encodes CASSSGPRYEQYV.

Only one count was recorded for this clonotype. This likely comes from a read error, as the CDR3 has no conserved phenylalanine or tryptophan at its end. The rearrangement uses TRBV11-2 and TRBJ2-3; D could derive from TRBD1 or TRBD2 (5 bases each). Germline values: CDR1 SGHAT, CDR2 FQNNGV. This CDR3 has 13 amino acids. The V gene lost 7 bases and the J gene lost 0 bases, with 8 bases spanning the gap. DNA for the CDR3: TGTGCCAGCAAGGGACGGAGCACAGATACGCAGTATATT. Translating gives CASKGRSTDTQYI.

This rearrangement joins TRBV6-1 to TRBJ2-2, with 7 bases matching TRBD2. V gave up 4 bases and J gave up 4 bases; unmatched junction bases: 9. The germline V gene encodes CDR1 MNHNS and CDR2 SASEGT. The CDR3 has 16 amino acids. Here the CDR3 DNA reads TGTGCCAGCAGTGGTATAGCGGGTCTCGGCACCGGGGAGCTGTTTTTT. It encodes CASSGIAGLGTGELFF.

In this sample, this clonotype turned up many times. The gene calls are TRBV7-2 and TRBJ2-1; no definite D call. The germline V gene encodes CDR1 SGHTA and CDR2 FQGNSA. The CDR3 totals 11 residues. Trimming removed 6 bases from V and 7 bases from J, with 7 bases in between. The CDR3 DNA is TGTGCCAGCAGTGCCTTAAATGAGCAGTTCTTC. It codes for CASSALNEQFF.

This clonotype was picked up a small number of times. The rearrangement joins TRBV24-1 to TRBJ2-2; a possible D gene is TRBD1 (6 bases). This CDR3 contains 14 residues. Germline V gene data show CDR1 as KGHDR and CDR2 as SFDVKD. V was trimmed by 4 bases and J by 6 bases, leaving 11 bases between them. CDR3 nucleotides: TGTGCCACCAGTGACCTGACAGGTTCCGGGGAGCTGTTTTTT. It encodes CATSDLTGSGELFF.

This clonotype was found many times. The genes are TRBV5-6 and TRBJ1-1; D unclear. In germline, CDR1 is SGHDT, CDR2 YYEEEE. The V end was cut by 6 bases, the J end by 1 base, with 13 bases between. The CDR3 totals 14 residues. The CDR3 reads CASISFDGNTEAFF. In DNA form, the CDR3 reads TGTGCCAGCATATCCTTTGACGGGAACACTGAAGCTTTCTTT.

The V call is TRBV10-3, the J call TRBJ1-1, with a tentative D call TRBD1 (5 bases). Germline V CDR1 and CDR2: ENHRY, SYGVKD. This CDR3 region has 15 residues. V was trimmed by 4 bases and J by 1 base, leaving 13 bases between them. The CDR3 protein is CAISGVGTPNTEAFF. DNA for the CDR3: TGTGCCATCAGTGGGGTGGGGACCCCGAACACTGAAGCTTTCTTT.

In its sample, this clonotype was seen a few times. The J gene is TRBJ2-4, the V gene TRBV7-2; the match to TRBD2 covers 13 bases. After removal of 5 bases from V and 7 bases from J, the junction contained 8 bases not matched to a gene. Germline values: CDR1 SGHTA, CDR2 FQGNSA. The CDR3 spans 16 residues. Here the CDR3 reads CASSTGLAGPTNIQYF. CDR3 in DNA: TGTGCCAGCAGCACGGGACTAGCGGGACCCACTAACATTCAGTACTTC.

This clonotype has more than one count but fewer than ten. This chain joins TRBV10-3 and TRBJ2-3; TRBD2 agrees at 8 bases. Germline values: CDR1 ENHRY, CDR2 SYGVKD. The V gene end was trimmed by 5 bases and the J gene end by 3 bases; junction bases not matched to a gene: 13. This CDR3 has 17 residues. This CDR3 reads CAISNPHLAGITDTQYF. CDR3 coding DNA: TGTGCCATCAGTAACCCCCACTTAGCGGGGATAACAGATACGCAGTATTTT.

V usage is TRBV12-5 and J usage is TRBJ1-3; D call uncertain. Trimming pared 3 bases from V and 2 bases from J, leaving 5 bases between. The CDR3 consists of 13 residues. The germline V gene encodes CDR1 LGHNT and CDR2 FRNRAP. The CDR3 nucleotides read TGTGCTAGTGGTTTCGAGGCTGGAAACACCATATATTTT. It specifies CASGFEAGNTIYF.